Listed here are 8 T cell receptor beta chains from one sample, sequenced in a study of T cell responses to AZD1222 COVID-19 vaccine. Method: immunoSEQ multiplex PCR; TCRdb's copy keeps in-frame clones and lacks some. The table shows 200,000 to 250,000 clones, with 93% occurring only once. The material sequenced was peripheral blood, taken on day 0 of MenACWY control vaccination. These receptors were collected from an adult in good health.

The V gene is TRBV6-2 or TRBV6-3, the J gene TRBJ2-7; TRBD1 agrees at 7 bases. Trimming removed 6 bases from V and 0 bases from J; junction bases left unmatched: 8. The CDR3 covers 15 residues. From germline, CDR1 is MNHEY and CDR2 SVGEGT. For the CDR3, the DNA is TGTGCCAGCAGCCCGGACAGGACGAGCTCCTACGAGCAGTACTTC. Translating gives CASSPDRTSSYEQYF.

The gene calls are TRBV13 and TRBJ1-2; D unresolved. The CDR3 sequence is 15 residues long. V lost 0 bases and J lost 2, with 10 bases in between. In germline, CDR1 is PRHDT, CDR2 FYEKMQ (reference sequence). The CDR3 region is CASSLGQSGNYGYTF. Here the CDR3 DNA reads TGTGCCAGCAGCTTAGGGCAGTCTGGGAACTATGGCTACACCTTC. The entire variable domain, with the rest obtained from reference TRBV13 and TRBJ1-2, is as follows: AAGVIQSPRHLIKEKRETATLKCYPIPRHDTVYWYQQGPGQDPQFLISFYEKMQSDKGSIPDRFSAQQFSDYHSELNMSSLELGDSALYFCASSLGQSGNYGYTFGSGTRLTVV.

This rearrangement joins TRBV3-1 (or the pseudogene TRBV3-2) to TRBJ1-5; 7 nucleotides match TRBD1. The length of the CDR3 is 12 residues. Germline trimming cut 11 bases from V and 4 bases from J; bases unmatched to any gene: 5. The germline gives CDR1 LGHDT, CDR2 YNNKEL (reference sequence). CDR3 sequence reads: CAGGQRNQPQHF. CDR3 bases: TGTGCCGGGGGACAGCGGAATCAGCCCCAGCATTTT.

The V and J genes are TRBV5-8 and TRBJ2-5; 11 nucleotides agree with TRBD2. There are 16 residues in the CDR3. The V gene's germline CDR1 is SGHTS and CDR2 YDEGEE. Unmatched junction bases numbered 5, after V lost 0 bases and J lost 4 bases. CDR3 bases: TGTGCCAGCAGCTTGGTAACTAGCGGGGGAGTAGAGACCCAGTACTTC. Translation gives CASSLVTSGGVETQYF.

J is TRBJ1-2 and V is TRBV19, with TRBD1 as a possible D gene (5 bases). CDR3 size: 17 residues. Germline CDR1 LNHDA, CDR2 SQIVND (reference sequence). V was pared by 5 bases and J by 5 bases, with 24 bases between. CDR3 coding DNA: TGTGCCAGTAGTCCAAGCGGTCAAGGGGCAGGTACTTATGGCTACACCTTC. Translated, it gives CASSPSGQGAGTYGYTF.

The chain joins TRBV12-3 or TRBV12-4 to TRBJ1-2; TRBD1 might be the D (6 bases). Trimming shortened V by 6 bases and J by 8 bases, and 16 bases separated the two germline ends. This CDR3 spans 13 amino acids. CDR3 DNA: TGTGCCAGCAGCCTCGGACAGCGGAGGGGCTACACCTTC. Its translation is CASSLGQRRGYTF.

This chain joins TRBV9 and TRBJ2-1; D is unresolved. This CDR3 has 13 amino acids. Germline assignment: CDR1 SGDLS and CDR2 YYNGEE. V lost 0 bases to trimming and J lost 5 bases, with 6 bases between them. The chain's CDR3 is CASSVDLNNEQFF. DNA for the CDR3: TGTGCCAGCAGCGTAGACTTAAACAATGAGCAGTTCTTC.

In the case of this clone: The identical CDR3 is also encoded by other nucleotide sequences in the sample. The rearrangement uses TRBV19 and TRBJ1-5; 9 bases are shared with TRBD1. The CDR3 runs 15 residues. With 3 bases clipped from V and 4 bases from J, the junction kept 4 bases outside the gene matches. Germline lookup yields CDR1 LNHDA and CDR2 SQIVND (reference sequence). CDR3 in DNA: TGTGCCAGTAGTATCCAGGGACAGGGAAATCAGCCCCAGCATTTT. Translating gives CASSIQGQGNQPQHF.